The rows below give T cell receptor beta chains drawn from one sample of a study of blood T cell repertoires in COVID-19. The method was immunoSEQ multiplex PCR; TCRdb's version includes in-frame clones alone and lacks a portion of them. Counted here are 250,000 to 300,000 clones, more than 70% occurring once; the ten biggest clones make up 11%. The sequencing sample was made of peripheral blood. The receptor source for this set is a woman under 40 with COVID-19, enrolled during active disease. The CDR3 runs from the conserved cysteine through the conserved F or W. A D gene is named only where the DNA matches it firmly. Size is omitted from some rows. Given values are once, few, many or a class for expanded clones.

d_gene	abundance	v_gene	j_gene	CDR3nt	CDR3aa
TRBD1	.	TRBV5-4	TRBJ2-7	TGTGCCAGCAGCTCCCGACAGGGGCGAACCTACGAGCAGTACTTC	CASSSRQGRTYEQYF
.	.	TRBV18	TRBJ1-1	TGTGCCAGCTCACCGGGGCCGGACAACTCGGGCACTGAAGCTTTCTTT	CASSPGPDNSGTEAFF
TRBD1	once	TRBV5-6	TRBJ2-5	TGTGCCAGCAGCTTGTTTCTCGGGACAGGGGGCAGGGAGACCCAGTACTTC	CASSLFLGTGGRETQYF
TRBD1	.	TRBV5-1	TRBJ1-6	TGCGCCAGCAGCGACGGACAGGTCCCGAATTCACCCCTCCACTTT	CASSDGQVPNSPLHF
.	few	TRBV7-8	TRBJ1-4	TGTGCCAGCAGCGGATACAGGGAGAGACATGAAAAACTGTTTTTT	CASSGYRERHEKLFF
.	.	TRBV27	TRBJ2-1	TGTGCCAGCAGTTTATCGATGGGAGCTGGAGGGTACGGTGAGCAGTTCTTC	CASSLSMGAGGYGEQFF
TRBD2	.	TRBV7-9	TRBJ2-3	TGTGCCAGCAGCTTAGGGGGAGGGGCAGATACGCAGTATTTT	CASSLGGGADTQYF
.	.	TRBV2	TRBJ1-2	TGTGCCACCACATGGAATCCGGGAGGGGGTTCTGGCTACACCTTC	CATTWNPGGGSGYTF
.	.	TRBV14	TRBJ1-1	TGTGCCAGCAGCCCGCTATCCCCCAAGAACACTGAAGCTTTCTTT	CASSPLSPKNTEAFF
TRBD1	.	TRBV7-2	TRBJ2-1	TGTGCCAGCAGCTGGGGACAGGGTTACAATGAGCAGTTCTTC	CASSWGQGYNEQFF
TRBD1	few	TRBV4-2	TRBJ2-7	TGTGCCAGCAGCCAAGGGACAGGGGGCTCCTACGAGCAGTACTTC	CASSQGTGGSYEQYF